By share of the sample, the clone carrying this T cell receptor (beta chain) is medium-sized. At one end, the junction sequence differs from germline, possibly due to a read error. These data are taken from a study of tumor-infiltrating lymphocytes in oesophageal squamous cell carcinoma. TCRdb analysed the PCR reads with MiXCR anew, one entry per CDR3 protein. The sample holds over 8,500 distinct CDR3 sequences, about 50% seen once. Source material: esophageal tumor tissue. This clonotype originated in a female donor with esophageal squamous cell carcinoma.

The CDR3 DNA reads as TGTGCTAGCAGCTTATCTATTGGCCCTAATGAAAAACTGTTTTTT. As protein: CASSLSIGPNEKLFF. The chain carries TRBV7-7 and TRBJ1-4; D is uncertain. The germline V gene has CDR1 SSHAT and CDR2 FNYEAQ (reference sequence). The CDR3 runs to 15 residues.